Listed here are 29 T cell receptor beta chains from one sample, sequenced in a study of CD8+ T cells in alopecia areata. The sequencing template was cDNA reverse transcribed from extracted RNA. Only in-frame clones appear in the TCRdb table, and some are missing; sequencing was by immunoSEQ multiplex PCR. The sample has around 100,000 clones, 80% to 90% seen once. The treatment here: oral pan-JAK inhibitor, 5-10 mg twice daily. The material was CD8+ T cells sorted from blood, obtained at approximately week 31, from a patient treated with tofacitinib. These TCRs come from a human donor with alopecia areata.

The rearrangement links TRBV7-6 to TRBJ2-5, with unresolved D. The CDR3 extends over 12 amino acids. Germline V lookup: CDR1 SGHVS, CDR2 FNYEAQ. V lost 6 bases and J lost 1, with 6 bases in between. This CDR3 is CASSYFQETQYF. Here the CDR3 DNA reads TGTGCCAGCAGTTATTTCCAAGAGACCCAGTACTTC.

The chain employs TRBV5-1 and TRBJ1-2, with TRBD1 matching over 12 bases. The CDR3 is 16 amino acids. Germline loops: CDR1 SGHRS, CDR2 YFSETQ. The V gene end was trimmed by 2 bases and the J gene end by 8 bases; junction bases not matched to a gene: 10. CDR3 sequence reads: CASSFLGQGAPRGYTF. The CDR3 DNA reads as TGCGCCAGCAGCTTTTTGGGACAGGGGGCGCCCCGGGGCTACACCTTC.

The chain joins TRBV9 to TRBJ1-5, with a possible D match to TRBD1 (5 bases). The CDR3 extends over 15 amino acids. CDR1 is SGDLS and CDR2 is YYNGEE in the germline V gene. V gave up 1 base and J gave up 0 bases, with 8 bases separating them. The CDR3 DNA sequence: TGTGCCAGCAGCGTAACAGGCAATAGCAATCAGCCCCAGCATTTT. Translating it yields CASSVTGNSNQPQHF. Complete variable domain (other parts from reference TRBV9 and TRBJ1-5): DSGVTQTPKHLITATGQRVTLRCSPRSGDLSVYWYQQSLDQGLQFLIQYYNGEERAKGNILERFSAQQFPDLHSELNLSSLELGDSALYFCASSVTGNSNQPQHFGDGTRLSIL.

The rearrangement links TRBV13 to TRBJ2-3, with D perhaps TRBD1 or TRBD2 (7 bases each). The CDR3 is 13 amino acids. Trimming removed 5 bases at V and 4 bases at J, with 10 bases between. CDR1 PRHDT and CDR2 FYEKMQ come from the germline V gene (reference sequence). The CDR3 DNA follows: TGTGCCAGCAGCCAGGGGGGGTCAGATACGCAGTATTTT. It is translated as CASSQGGSDTQYF.

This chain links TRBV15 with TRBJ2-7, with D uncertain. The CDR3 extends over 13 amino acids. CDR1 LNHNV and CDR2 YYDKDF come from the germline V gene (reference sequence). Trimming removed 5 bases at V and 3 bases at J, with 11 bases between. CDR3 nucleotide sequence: TGTGCCACCAGCTCGGGTGATAGCTACGAGCAGTACTTC. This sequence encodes CATSSGDSYEQYF.

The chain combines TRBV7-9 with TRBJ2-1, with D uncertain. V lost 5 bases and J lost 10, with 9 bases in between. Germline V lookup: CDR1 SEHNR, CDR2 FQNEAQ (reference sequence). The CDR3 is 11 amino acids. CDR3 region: CASSRGREQFF. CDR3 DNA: TGTGCCAGCAGCCGTGGCAGGGAGCAGTTCTTC.

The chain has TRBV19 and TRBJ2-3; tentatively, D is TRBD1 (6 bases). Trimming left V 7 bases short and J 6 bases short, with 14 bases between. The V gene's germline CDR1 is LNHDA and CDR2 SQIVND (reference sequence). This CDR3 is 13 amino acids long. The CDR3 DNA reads TGTGCCAGTACCACGAATACAGGGGATACGCAGTATTTT. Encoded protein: CASTTNTGDTQYF.

The CDR3 loop is CSVMPGQTYNEQFF. In DNA form, the CDR3 reads TGCAGCGTCATGCCGGGACAGACCTACAATGAGCAGTTCTTC. The gene calls are TRBV29-1 and TRBJ2-1; TRBD1 aligns across 7 bases. From germline, CDR1 is SQVTM and CDR2 ANQGSEA. The CDR3 spans 14 residues. J was trimmed by 2 bases and V by 6 bases; bases with no gene match: 7.

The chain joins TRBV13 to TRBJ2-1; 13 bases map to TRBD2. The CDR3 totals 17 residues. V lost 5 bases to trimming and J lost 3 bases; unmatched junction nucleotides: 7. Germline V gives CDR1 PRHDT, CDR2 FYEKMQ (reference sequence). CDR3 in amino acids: CASSLWTSGRNYNEQFF. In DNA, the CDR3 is TGTGCCAGCAGCCTATGGACTAGCGGGAGAAACTACAATGAGCAGTTCTTC.

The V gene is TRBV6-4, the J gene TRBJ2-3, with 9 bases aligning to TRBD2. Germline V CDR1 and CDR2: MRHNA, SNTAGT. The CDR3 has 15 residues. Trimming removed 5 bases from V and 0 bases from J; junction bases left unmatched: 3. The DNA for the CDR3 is TGTGCCAGCAGTAAGCTAGCGGGGAGCACAGATACGCAGTATTTT. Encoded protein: CASSKLAGSTDTQYF.

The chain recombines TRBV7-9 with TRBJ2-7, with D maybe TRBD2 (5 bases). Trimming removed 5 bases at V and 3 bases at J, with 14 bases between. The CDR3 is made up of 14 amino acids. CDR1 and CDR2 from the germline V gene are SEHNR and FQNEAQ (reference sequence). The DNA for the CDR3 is TGTGCCAGCAGCCATTACGGGGAGCTCTACGAGCAGTACTTC. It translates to CASSHYGELYEQYF.

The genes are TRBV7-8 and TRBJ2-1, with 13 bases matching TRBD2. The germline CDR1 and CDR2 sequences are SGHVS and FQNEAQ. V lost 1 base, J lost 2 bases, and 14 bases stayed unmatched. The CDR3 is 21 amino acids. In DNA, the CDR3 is TGTGCCAGCAGCTTAGAAGTTTCTGGACTAGCGGGAGAGTGGCCCTACAATGAGCAGTTCTTC. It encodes CASSLEVSGLAGEWPYNEQFF.

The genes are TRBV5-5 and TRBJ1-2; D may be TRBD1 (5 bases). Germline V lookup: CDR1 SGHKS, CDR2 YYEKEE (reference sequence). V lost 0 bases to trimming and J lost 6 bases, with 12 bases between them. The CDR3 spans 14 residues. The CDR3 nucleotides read TGTGCCAGCAGCTTGGGAAGAGGGGAAAATGGCTACACCTTC. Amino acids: CASSLGRGENGYTF.

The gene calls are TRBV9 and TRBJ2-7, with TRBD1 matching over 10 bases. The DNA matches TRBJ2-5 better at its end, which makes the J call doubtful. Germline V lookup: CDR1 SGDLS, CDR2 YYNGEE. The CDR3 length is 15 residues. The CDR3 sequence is CASSFRGQGHQTQYF. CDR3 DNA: TGTGCCAGCAGCTTTAGGGGACAGGGGCATCAGACCCAGTACTTC.

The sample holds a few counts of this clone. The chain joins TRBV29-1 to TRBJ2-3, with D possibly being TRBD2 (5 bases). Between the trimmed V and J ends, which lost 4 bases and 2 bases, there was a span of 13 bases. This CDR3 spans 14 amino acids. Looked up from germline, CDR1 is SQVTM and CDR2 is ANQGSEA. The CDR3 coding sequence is TGCAGCGTTGGGCTTCCGGGGATCACAGATACGCAGTATTTT. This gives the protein CSVGLPGITDTQYF.

CDR3 amino acids: CASRALAGSYYNEQFF. The CDR3 DNA is TGTGCCAGCAGGGCGCTAGCGGGGAGTTACTACAATGAGCAGTTCTTC. The chain employs TRBV27 and TRBJ2-1; TRBD2 matches 9 bases. V dropped 6 bases and J dropped 3; count of bases not matched to a gene: 9. From germline, CDR1 is MNHEY and CDR2 SMNVEV (reference sequence). CDR3 length equals 16 residues.

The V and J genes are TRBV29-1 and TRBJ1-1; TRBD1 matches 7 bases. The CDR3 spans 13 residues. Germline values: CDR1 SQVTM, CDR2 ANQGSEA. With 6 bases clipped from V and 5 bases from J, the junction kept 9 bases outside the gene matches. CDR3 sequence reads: CSVVQGFRTEAFF. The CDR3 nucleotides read TGCAGCGTCGTACAGGGGTTTAGGACTGAAGCTTTCTTT.

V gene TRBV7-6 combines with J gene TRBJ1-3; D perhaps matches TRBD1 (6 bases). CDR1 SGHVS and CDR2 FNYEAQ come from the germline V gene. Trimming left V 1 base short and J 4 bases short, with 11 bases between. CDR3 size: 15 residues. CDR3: CASSLEQGPGNTIYF. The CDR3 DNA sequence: TGTGCCAGCAGCTTAGAGCAGGGGCCCGGAAACACCATATATTTT.

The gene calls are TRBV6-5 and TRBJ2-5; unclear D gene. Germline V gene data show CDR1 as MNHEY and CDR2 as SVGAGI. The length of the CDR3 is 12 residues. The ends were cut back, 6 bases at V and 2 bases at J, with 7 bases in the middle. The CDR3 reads CASSSGQETQYF. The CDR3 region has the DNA TGTGCCAGCAGCAGTGGACAAGAGACCCAGTACTTC.

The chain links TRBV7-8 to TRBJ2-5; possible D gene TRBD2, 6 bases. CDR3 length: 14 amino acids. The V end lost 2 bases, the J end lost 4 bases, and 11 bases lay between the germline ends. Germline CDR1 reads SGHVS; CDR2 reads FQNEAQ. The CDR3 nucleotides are TGTGCCAGCAGCTTACTAGCGAAGGGAGAGACCCAGTACTTC. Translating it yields CASSLLAKGETQYF.

The CDR3 nucleotides read TGCAGCGTTGAAGGGGTAGCGGGAGGCTCCTACAATGAGCAGTTCTTC. Its translation is CSVEGVAGGSYNEQFF. The chain is built from TRBV29-1 and TRBJ2-1; 10 bases map to TRBD2. The CDR3 consists of 16 residues. The V gene's germline CDR1 is SQVTM and CDR2 ANQGSEA. The junction had 3 bases not matched to a gene; V was cut back by 1 base and J by 0 bases.

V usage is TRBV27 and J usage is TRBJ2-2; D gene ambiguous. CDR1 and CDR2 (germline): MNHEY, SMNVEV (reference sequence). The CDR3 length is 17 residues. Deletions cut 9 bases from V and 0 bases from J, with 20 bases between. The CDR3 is CASTLNSEHANTGELFF. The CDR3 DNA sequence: TGTGCCAGTACCCTTAACTCAGAGCACGCGAACACCGGGGAGCTGTTTTTT.

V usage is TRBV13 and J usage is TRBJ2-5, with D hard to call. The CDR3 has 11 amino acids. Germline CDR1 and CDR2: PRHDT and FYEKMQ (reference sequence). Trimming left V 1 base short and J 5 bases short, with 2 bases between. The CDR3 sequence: CASSLDETQYF. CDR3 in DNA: TGTGCCAGCAGCTTAGACGAGACCCAGTACTTC.

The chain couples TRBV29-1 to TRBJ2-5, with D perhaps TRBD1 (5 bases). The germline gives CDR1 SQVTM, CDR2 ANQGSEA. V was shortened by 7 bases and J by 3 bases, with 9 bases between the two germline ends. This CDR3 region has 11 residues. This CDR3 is CSAEGEETQYF. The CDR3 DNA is TGCAGCGCCGAAGGGGAAGAGACCCAGTACTTC. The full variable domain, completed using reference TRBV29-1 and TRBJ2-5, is SAVISQKPSRDICQRGTSLTIQCQVDSQVTMMFWYRQQPGQSLTLIATANQGSEATYESGFVIDKFPISRPNLTFSTLTVSNMSPEDSSIYLCSAEGEETQYFGPGTRLLVL.

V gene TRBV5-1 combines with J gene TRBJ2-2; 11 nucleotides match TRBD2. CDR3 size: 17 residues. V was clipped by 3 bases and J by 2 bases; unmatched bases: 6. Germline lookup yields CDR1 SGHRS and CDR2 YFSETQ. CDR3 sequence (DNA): TGCGCCAGCAGCTCGTATAGCGGGAGGGCCAACACCGGGGAGCTGTTTTTT. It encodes CASSSYSGRANTGELFF.

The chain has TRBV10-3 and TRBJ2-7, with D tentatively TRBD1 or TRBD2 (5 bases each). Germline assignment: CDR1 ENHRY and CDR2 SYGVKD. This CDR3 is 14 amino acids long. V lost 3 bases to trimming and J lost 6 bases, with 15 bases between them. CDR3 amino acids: CAISEHRDPREQYF. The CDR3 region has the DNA TGTGCCATCAGTGAACACCGGGACCCCCGCGAGCAGTACTTC.

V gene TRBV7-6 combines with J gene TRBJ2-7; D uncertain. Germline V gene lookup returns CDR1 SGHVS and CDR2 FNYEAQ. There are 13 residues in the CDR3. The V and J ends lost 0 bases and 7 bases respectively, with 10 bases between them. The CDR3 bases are TGTGCCAGCAGCTTAGCGGCAGAGGAAGAGCAGTACTTC. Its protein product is CASSLAAEEEQYF.

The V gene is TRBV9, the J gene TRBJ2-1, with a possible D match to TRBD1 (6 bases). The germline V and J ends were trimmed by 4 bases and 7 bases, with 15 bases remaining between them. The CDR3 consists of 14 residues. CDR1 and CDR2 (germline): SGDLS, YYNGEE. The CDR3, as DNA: TGTGCCAGCAGCCCTCCGGGACATTTGAATGAGCAGTTCTTC. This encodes CASSPPGHLNEQFF.

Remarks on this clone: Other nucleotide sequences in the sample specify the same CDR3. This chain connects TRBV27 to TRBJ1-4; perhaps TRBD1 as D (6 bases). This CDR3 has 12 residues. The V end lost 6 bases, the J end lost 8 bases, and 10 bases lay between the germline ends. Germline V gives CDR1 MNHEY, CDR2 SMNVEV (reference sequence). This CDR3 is CASSLGGEKLFF. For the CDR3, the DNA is TGTGCCAGCAGCCTAGGGGGAGAAAAACTGTTTTTT.